This T cell receptor (beta chain) was identified in a study of blood T cell repertoires in COVID-19. Whole-study context: COVID-19 samples collected from the United States, Italy and Spain covered acute and convalescent phases.

Germline CDR1 reads SGHDT; CDR2 reads YYEEEE. The germline V and J ends were trimmed by 3 bases and 5 bases, with 12 bases remaining between them. CDR3 size: 14 residues. Libraries were prepared by immunoSEQ multiplex PCR; TCRdb keeps only in-frame clonotypes and omits some of them. Seen here are about 430,000 clones, around nine tenths observed once, and the top ten hold 0.8% to 0.85%. The receptor's source is a man between 18 and 29 years old with COVID-19, enrolled during active disease. The sequenced sample was peripheral blood. This chain links TRBV5-6 with TRBJ1-5; possible D gene TRBD1, 6 bases. The CDR3 here is CASSSGPGDQPQHF. As DNA, the CDR3 is TGTGCCAGCAGCTCTGGACCAGGGGATCAGCCCCAGCATTTT.